This T cell receptor (beta chain) is drawn from a study of STAT3 mutations in large granular lymphocyte leukemia. CDR1 MDHEN and CDR2 SYDVKM come from the germline V gene. The CDR3 length is 15 residues. J was trimmed by 6 bases and V by 3 bases; bases with no gene match: 7. Points from the study as a whole: Some patients had dominant TCR clones larger than their STAT3 mutant burden. Every T-LGLL patient had at least one immunodominant TCRbeta clonotype. In about 30% of the 18 patients, new TCR clonotypes emerged after therapy.

TCRdb keeps only in-frame clones here, not all; method: immunoSEQ multiplex PCR. The sample has about 24,000 clones, about 94% seen once. A word on this clone: Its specificity is unknown.

The sequenced sample consisted of peripheral blood mononuclear cells. The V and J genes are TRBV28 and TRBJ2-7, with 11 bases lining up with TRBD1. The receptor was isolated from a man in his forties or fifties with T-cell large granular lymphocyte leukemia. Some clones in this sample may be carry-over from other donors' samples. Here the CDR3 reads CASSFAGTGGGEQYF. The CDR3 DNA follows: TGTGCCAGCAGTTTCGCCGGGACAGGGGGGGGCGAGCAGTACTTC.